The source of this T cell receptor beta chain is a study of cytomegalovirus exposure and HLA in healthy donors. This clone was observed a handful of times. Its antigen remains unidentified. Healthy donors of bone marrow made up the group. The PCR ran on 60 Vbeta and 13 Jbeta primers. The repertoire was sequenced with immunoSEQ multiplex PCR; TCRdb's copy has only in-frame clones and lacks some. The sample includes hundreds of thousands of clones, 75% to 85% of them seen just once. Points from the study as a whole: Later on, analysis showed that most CMV-associated TCR beta chains appeared to be HLA-restricted. Of the V segments, some could not be distinguished, including TRBV6-2 and TRBV6-3, and were excluded.

CDR1 and CDR2 from the germline V gene are SGHRS and YFSETQ. Losses at the gene ends were 7 bases for V and 3 bases for J; bases not matched to a gene: 6. The CDR3 extends over 14 amino acids. The material sequenced was PBMCs. This receptor was identified in a woman in her sixties or seventies in good health and CMV-seropositive. This chain uses TRBV5-1 with TRBJ1-4; 7 positions agree with TRBD1. The CDR3, as DNA: TGCGCCAGCGGGTCGGGGACAGCTAATGAAAAACTGTTTTTT. Translation: CASGSGTANEKLFF.